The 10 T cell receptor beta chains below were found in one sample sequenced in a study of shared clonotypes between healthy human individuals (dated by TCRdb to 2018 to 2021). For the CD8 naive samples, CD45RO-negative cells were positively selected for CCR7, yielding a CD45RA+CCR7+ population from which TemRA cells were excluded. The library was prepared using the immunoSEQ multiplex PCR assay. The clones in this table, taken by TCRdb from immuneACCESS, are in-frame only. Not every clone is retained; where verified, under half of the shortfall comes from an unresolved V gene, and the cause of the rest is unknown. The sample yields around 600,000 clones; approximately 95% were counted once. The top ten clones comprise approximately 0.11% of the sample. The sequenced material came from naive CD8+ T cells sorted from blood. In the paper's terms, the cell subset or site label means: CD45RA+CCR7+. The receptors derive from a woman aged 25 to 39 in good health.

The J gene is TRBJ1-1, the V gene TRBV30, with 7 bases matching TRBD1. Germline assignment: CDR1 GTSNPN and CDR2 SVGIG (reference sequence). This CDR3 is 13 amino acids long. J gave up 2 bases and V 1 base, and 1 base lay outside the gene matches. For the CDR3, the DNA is TGTGCCTGGAGTGGGACAGGAAACACTGAAGCTTTCTTT. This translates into CAWSGTGNTEAFF.

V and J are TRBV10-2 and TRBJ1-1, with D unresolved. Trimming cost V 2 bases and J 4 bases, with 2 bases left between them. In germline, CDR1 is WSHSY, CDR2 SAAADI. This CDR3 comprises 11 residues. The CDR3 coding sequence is TGCGCCAGCAGTGAGGGCACTGAAGCTTTCTTT. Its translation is CASSEGTEAFF.

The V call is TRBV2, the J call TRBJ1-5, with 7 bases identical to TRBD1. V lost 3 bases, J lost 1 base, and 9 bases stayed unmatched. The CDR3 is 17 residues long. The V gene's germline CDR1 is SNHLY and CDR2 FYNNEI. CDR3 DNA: TGTGCCAGCAGTGACGCGCCTGACAGGGTAAGCAATCAGCCCCAGCATTTT. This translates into CASSDAPDRVSNQPQHF. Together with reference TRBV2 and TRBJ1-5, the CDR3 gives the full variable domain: EPEVTQTPSHQVTQMGQEVILRCVPISNHLYFYWYRQILGQKVEFLVSFYNNEISEKSEIFDDQFSVERPDGSNFTLKIRSTKLEDSAMYFCASSDAPDRVSNQPQHFGDGTRLSIL.

The chain's CDR3 is CASSLEDRNNYGYTF. CDR3 DNA: TGTGCCAGCAGCTTAGAGGACAGGAACAACTATGGCTACACCTTC. The chain carries TRBV13 and TRBJ1-2; 7 bases match TRBD1. The CDR3 is made up of 15 amino acids. From germline, CDR1 is PRHDT and CDR2 FYEKMQ (reference sequence). Germline trimming cut 1 base from V and 2 bases from J; bases unmatched to any gene: 4.

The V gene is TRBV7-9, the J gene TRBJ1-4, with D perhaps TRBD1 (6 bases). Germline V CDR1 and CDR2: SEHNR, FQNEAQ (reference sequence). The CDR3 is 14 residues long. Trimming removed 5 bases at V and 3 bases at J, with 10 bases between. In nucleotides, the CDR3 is TGTGCCAGCAGCACACAGGGCCCTAATGAAAAACTGTTTTTT. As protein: CASSTQGPNEKLFF.

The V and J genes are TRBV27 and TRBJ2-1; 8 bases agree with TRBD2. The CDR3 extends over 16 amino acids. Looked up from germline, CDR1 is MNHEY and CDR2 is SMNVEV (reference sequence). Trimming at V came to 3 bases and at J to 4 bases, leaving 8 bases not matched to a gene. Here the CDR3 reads CASSLSGGPFYNEQFF. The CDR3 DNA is TGTGCCAGCAGTTTGTCGGGAGGGCCCTTTTACAATGAGCAGTTCTTC.

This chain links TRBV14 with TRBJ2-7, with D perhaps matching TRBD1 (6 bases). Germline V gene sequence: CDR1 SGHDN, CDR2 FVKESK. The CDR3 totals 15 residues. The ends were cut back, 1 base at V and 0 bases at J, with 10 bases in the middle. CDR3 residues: CASSQVPDSSYEQYF. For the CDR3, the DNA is TGTGCCAGCAGCCAAGTCCCGGACAGCTCCTACGAGCAGTACTTC.

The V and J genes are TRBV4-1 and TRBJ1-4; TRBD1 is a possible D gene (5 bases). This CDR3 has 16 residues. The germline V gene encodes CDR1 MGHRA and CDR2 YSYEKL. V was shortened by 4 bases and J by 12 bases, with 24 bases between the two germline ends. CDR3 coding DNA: TGCGCCAGCAGCCGCCAAGGGGCCGGACGGCCAGCTGAACTGTTTTTT. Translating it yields CASSRQGAGRPAELFF.

This chain's CDR3 is CASSPRPSPWNEQFF. For the CDR3, the DNA is TGTGCCAGCAGCCCCCGTCCCTCACCGTGGAATGAGCAGTTCTTC. The chain combines TRBV7-3 with TRBJ2-1; no clear D. Trimming took off 5 bases at V and 7 bases at J, with 18 bases between the two ends. This CDR3 is built from 15 residues. CDR1 is SGHTA and CDR2 is FQGTGA in the germline V gene.

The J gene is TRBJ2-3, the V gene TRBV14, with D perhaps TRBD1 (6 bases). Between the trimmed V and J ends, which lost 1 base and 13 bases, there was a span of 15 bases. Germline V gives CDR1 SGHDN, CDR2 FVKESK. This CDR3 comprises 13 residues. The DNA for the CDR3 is TGTGCCAGCAGCCAAGTTCCAGGACAGTTAAAGTATTTT. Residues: CASSQVPGQLKYF.